A single T cell receptor (beta chain) is shown here with its context. The antigen remains unidentified. The validation cohort, a group of 120 subjects, included the donors and was separate from the approximately 650-subject first cohort. The data are from a study of cytomegalovirus exposure and HLA in healthy donors. About the research overall: The roughly 130 validation repertoires, a later analysis reported, used the same platform as the approximately 670 repertoires from the first cohort. General study results and limits: As was reported, the classifier diagnosed cytomegalovirus status with high specificity and sensitivity. Whilst most TCR sequences proved rare, a subset of public TCRs occurred across many donors.

Libraries were prepared by immunoSEQ multiplex PCR; TCRdb keeps only in-frame clonotypes and omits some of them. The table includes tens of thousands of clones, about 96% detected once. Sequencing was done on a sample of PBMCs. This TCR derives from a young man in good health and CMV-seronegative.

The CDR3 spells CAISESPTGIGTEAFF. The CDR3 nucleotides are TGTGCCATCAGTGAGTCCCCGACAGGGATCGGGACTGAAGCTTTCTTT. This chain uses TRBV10-3 with TRBJ1-1; 7 bases match TRBD1. The ends lost 0 bases at V and 5 bases at J; junction bases unmatched: 9. The germline V gene encodes CDR1 ENHRY and CDR2 SYGVKD. There are 16 residues in the CDR3.